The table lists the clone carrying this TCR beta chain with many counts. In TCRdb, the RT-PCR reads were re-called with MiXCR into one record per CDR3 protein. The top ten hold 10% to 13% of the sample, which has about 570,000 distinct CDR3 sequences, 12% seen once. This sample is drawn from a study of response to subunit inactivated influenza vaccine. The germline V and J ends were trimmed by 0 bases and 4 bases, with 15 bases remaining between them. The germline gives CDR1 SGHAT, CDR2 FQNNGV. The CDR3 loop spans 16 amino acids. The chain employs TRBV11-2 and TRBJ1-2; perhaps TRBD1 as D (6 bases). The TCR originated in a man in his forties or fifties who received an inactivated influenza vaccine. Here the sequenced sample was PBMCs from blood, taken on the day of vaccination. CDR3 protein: CASSLDSARGPYGYTF. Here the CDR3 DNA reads TGTGCCAGCAGCTTAGATTCGGCCAGGGGTCCCTATGGCTACACCTTC.